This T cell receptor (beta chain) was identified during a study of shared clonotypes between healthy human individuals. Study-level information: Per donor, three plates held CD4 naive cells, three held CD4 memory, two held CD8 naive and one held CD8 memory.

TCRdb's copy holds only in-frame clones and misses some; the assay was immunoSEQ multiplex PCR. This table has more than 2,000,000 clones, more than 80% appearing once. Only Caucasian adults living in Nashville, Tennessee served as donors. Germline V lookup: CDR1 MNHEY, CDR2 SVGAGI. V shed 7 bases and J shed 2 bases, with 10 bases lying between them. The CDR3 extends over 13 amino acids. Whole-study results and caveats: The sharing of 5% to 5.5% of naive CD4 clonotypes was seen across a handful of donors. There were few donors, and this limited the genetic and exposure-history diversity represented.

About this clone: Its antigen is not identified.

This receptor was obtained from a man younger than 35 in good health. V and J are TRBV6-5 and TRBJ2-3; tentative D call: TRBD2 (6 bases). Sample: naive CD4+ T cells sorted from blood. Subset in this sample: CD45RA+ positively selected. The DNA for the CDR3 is TGTGCCAGCACCCGGGGGTTCACAGATACGCAGTATTTT. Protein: CASTRGFTDTQYF.